The 21 T cell receptor beta chains below were found in one sample sequenced in a study of T cell responses to AZD1222 COVID-19 vaccine. TCRdb's copy holds only in-frame clones and misses some; the assay was immunoSEQ multiplex PCR. The sample comprises roughly 100,000 clones, approximately 86% of which are singletons, and 1.2% to 1.5% rests with the top ten. The source was peripheral blood, collected on day 0 of AZD1222 vaccination. The receptors come from an adult in good health.

This sequence joins TRBV18 and TRBJ2-1, with 15 bases that match TRBD2. Looked up from germline, CDR1 is KGHSH and CDR2 is LQKENI. The CDR3 has 17 residues. The V gene end was trimmed by 4 bases and the J gene end by 5 bases; junction bases not matched to a gene: 6. This chain's CDR3 is CASSRSGLAGGNNEQFF. The CDR3, as DNA: TGTGCCAGCTCACGATCTGGACTAGCGGGAGGGAACAATGAGCAGTTCTTC.

The chain links TRBV5-6 to TRBJ2-7; no firm D call. The CDR3 has 13 amino acids. CDR1 is SGHDT, CDR2 YYEEEE, per germline. The ends were cut back, 2 bases at V and 2 bases at J, with 8 bases in the middle. CDR3 amino acids: CASSLRRAYEQYF. Here the CDR3 DNA reads TGTGCCAGCAGCTTAAGAAGGGCCTACGAGCAGTACTTC.

This clone was seen only a few times. The chain links TRBV15 to TRBJ1-1; no clear D. The CDR3 has 14 residues. V lost 4 bases to trimming and J lost 1 base, with 10 bases between them. Germline V gene data show CDR1 as LNHNV and CDR2 as YYDKDF (reference sequence). The CDR3 here is CATSKRMSNTEAFF. For the CDR3, the DNA is TGTGCCACCAGCAAAAGGATGTCGAACACTGAAGCTTTCTTT.

V is TRBV4-1 and J is TRBJ2-7; D is perhaps TRBD1 (6 bases). CDR3 size: 14 residues. The germline CDR1 and CDR2 sequences are MGHRA and YSYEKL. Trimming stripped 0 bases from V and 2 bases from J, with 8 bases between. CDR3 residues: CASSQDWTAYEQYF. CDR3 sequence (DNA): TGCGCCAGCAGCCAAGATTGGACAGCCTACGAGCAGTACTTC.

This clone showed up just a few times. V gene TRBV2 combines with J gene TRBJ1-4; 7 bases match TRBD1. The CDR3 is 15 amino acids. In germline, CDR1 is SNHLY, CDR2 FYNNEI. The V and J ends lost 7 bases and 6 bases, in that order; junction bases with no gene match: 11. The CDR3 protein is CASTRQGSYDEKLFF. The CDR3 nucleotides are TGTGCCAGCACCCGACAGGGCAGTTATGATGAAAAACTGTTTTTT.

The chain links TRBV3-1 (or the pseudogene TRBV3-2) to TRBJ1-1; D is unresolved. Germline CDR1 LGHDT, CDR2 YNNKEL (reference sequence). Trimming cost V 0 bases and J 5 bases, with 7 bases left between them. The CDR3 has 13 amino acids. This chain's CDR3 is CASSQESWTEAFF. The CDR3 DNA follows: TGTGCCAGCAGCCAAGAAAGTTGGACTGAAGCTTTCTTT.

This chain uses TRBV9 with TRBJ1-1; D not resolved. The V end lost 0 bases, the J end lost 1 base, and 10 bases lay between the germline ends. This CDR3 is 15 amino acids long. The germline V gene has CDR1 SGDLS and CDR2 YYNGEE. CDR3 in amino acids: CASSVGSAGNTEAFF. The CDR3, as DNA: TGTGCCAGCAGCGTAGGGTCCGCAGGGAACACTGAAGCTTTCTTT.

This rearrangement joins TRBV5-5 to TRBJ1-5; a weak D match, TRBD1 (5 bases). Germline V lookup: CDR1 SGHKS, CDR2 YYEKEE (reference sequence). The V end lost 0 bases, the J end lost 2 bases, and 9 bases lay between the germline ends. CDR3 length: 15 residues. CDR3: CASSLAGPRNQPQHF. CDR3 bases: TGTGCCAGCAGCTTGGCGGGGCCCCGCAATCAGCCCCAGCATTTT.

As to this clone: A single base separates this from a much larger clone, so it may be a read error. The rearrangement uses TRBV7-3 and TRBJ2-1; TRBD2 agrees at 13 bases. The CDR3 loop spans 14 amino acids. Germline V gene sequence: CDR1 SGHTA, CDR2 FQGTGA. The junction had 7 bases not matched to a gene; V was cut back by 5 bases and J by 12 bases. The CDR3 DNA reads as TGTGCCAGCAGCCGCGGACTAGCGGGAGATGGGCAGTTCTTC. Its translation: CASSRGLAGDGQFF.

CDR3 sequence: CASSLPGAGTNTEAFF. The DNA for the CDR3 is TGTGCCAGCAGCTTGCCCGGGGCAGGGACGAACACTGAAGCTTTCTTT. This sequence joins TRBV5-4 and TRBJ1-1; TRBD1 might be the D (5 bases). Trimming left V 1 base short and J 1 base short, with 14 bases between. Germline values: CDR1 SGHNT, CDR2 YYREEE (reference sequence). The CDR3 has 16 residues.

This clone showed up just a few times. This sequence joins TRBV27 and TRBJ1-1; D is possibly TRBD1 (6 bases). The V gene's germline CDR1 is MNHEY and CDR2 SMNVEV (reference sequence). CDR3 length equals 14 residues. The V end was cut by 6 bases, the J end by 10 bases, with 21 bases between. The CDR3 DNA follows: TGTGCCAGCAGCCCAAGAGTACTAGGACAGACAGCTTTCTTT. This gives the protein CASSPRVLGQTAFF.

The chain combines TRBV6-5 with TRBJ2-3; TRBD2 matches 8 bases. CDR3 length: 13 residues. After removal of 7 bases from V and 3 bases from J, the junction contained 3 bases not matched to a gene. The germline V gene encodes CDR1 MNHEY and CDR2 SVGAGI. The CDR3 sequence is CASTLAGTDTQYF. The CDR3 DNA reads as TGTGCCAGCACCTTAGCGGGGACAGATACGCAGTATTTT.

The rearrangement uses TRBV7-2 and TRBJ1-2; TRBD1 agrees at 11 bases. Germline CDR1 reads SGHTA; CDR2 reads FQGNSA. Trimming at V came to 5 bases and at J to 4 bases, leaving 3 bases not matched to a gene. The CDR3 runs 14 residues. The CDR3, as DNA: TGTGCCAGCAGCATGGACAGGGGGCTCTATGGCTACACCTTC. Translated: CASSMDRGLYGYTF. The entire variable domain, with the rest obtained from reference TRBV7-2 and TRBJ1-2, is as follows: GAGVSQSPSNKVTEKGKDVELRCDPISGHTALYWYRQSLGQGLEFLIYFQGNSAPDKSGLPSDRFSAERTGGSVSTLTIQRTQQEDSAVYLCASSMDRGLYGYTFGSGTRLTVV.

This chain links TRBV2 with TRBJ1-5, with 9 bases fitting TRBD1. V was pared by 3 bases and J by 6 bases, with 9 bases of the junction left unmatched. Germline V gene data show CDR1 as SNHLY and CDR2 as FYNNEI. The CDR3 sequence is 16 residues long. CDR3 nucleotide sequence: TGTGCCAGCAGTGAGAATGACAGGGGGTCGGGTCAGCCCCAGCATTTT. It yields the protein CASSENDRGSGQPQHF.

This chain links TRBV10-2 with TRBJ2-1; D ambiguous. V dropped 6 bases and J dropped 8 bases, with 8 bases sitting between them. The CDR3 totals 11 residues. CDR1 is WSHSY and CDR2 is SAAADI in the germline V gene. CDR3 region: CASSPVDEQFF. CDR3 sequence (DNA): TGCGCCAGCAGCCCGGTGGATGAGCAGTTCTTC.

The rearrangement links TRBV7-3 to TRBJ2-2, with TRBD1 matching over 7 bases. The trim removed 1 base at V and 1 base at J, leaving 0 bases unmatched. The V gene's germline CDR1 is SGHTA and CDR2 FQGTGA. This CDR3 region has 15 residues. The CDR3 DNA is TGTGCCAGCAGCTTAAGGGACAGGAACACCGGGGAGCTGTTTTTT. This sequence encodes CASSLRDRNTGELFF.

The chain recombines TRBV28 with TRBJ1-4; 8 positions match TRBD1. J gave up 7 bases and V 5 bases, and 9 bases lay outside the gene matches. Per the germline V gene, CDR1 is MDHEN and CDR2 is SYDVKM. There are 15 residues in the CDR3. CDR3 region: CASSKDRGRSEKLFF. The CDR3, as DNA: TGTGCCAGCAGTAAAGACAGGGGAAGGAGTGAAAAACTGTTTTTT.

The CDR3 DNA sequence: TGTGCCACGGCATCTGGGGCCAACGTCCTGACTTTC. Residues: CATASGANVLTF. This chain joins TRBV19 and TRBJ2-6; D is undetermined. The V end lost 10 bases, the J end lost 1 base, and 5 bases lay between the germline ends. From germline, CDR1 is LNHDA and CDR2 SQIVND (reference sequence). The CDR3 spans 12 residues.

The V gene is TRBV30, the J gene TRBJ1-1, with D possibly being TRBD1 (5 bases). This CDR3 region has 12 residues. Germline V lookup: CDR1 GTSNPN, CDR2 SVGIG (reference sequence). Trimming cost V 7 bases and J 4 bases, with 13 bases left between them. CDR3 sequence reads: CASRQQITEAFF. In nucleotides, the CDR3 is TGTGCCTCAAGACAGCAGATCACTGAAGCTTTCTTT.

The chain recombines TRBV30 with TRBJ2-5, with D tentatively TRBD1 (5 bases). The CDR3 spans 16 residues. Trimming stripped 3 bases from V and 1 base from J, with 18 bases between. The germline gives CDR1 GTSNPN, CDR2 SVGIG (reference sequence). The CDR3 DNA reads TGTGCCTGGAGCTCACCCATAAGGACATCCCAAGAGACCCAGTACTTC. This encodes CAWSSPIRTSQETQYF.

The chain links TRBV7-3 to TRBJ2-1, with 8 nucleotides matching TRBD2. Per germline, CDR1 SGHTA and CDR2 FQGTGA. This CDR3 is 16 amino acids long. V shed 5 bases and J 9 bases; nucleotides not matched to a gene: 15. For the CDR3, the DNA is TGTGCCAGCAGCCCCACCCTAAGCGGGAGAAGGGGTGAGCAGTTCTTC. Its protein is CASSPTLSGRRGEQFF.